This TCR beta chain was found in a study of blood T cell repertoires in COVID-19. About the study: Acute and convalescent COVID-19 specimens originated in the United States, Italy and Spain.

Germline V gene sequence: CDR1 SGHNT, CDR2 YYREEE (reference sequence). The CDR3 is 14 residues long. The germline V and J ends were trimmed by 2 bases and 0 bases, with 6 bases remaining between them. Sequenced by immunoSEQ multiplex PCR; TCRdb stores in-frame clones only, minus some. Found here are approximately 300,000 clones, about 82% of them singletons; the top ten hold around 1.5%. Sequenced: peripheral blood. V is TRBV5-4 and J is TRBJ2-4; D is unclear. The clonotype comes from a woman aged 45-65 years with acute or convalescent COVID-19. CDR3 nucleotides: TGTGCCAGCAGCTTTCCCGGAGCCAAAAACATTCAGTACTTC. Its translation is CASSFPGAKNIQYF. The whole variable domain, remainder taken from reference TRBV5-4 and TRBJ2-4, is ETGVTQSPTHLIKTRGQQVTLRCSSQSGHNTVSWYQQALGQGPQFIFQYYREEENGRGNFPPRFSGLQFPNYSSELNVNALELDDSALYLCASSFPGAKNIQYFGAGTRLSVL.